This T cell receptor (beta chain) was obtained from a study of T cell responses to AZD1222 COVID-19 vaccine. Study-wide results and caveats: Seropositivity was recorded at baseline in only 6 or 7 AZD1222 recipients. Donors skewed white British and female; clonal diversity was possibly underestimated. Per reports, nearly half of all spike-specific TCRs target regions that are unmutated in variants.

This clone has a handful of counts. Antigen specificity is unknown. Data came from immunoSEQ multiplex PCR; TCRdb stores just in-frame clones and leaves some out. The repertoire holds about 81,000 clones, with approximately 90% as singletons. The CDR3 loop spans 15 amino acids. Germline CDR1 reads SEHNR; CDR2 reads FQNEAQ (reference sequence). V lost 1 base to trimming and J lost 2 bases, with 12 bases between them. The genes are TRBV7-9 and TRBJ2-7; D ambiguous. The sequencing used peripheral blood, collected 28 days after the second AZD1222 dose. The sequence came from an adult who received the AZD1222 COVID-19 vaccine. DNA for the CDR3: TGTGCCAGCAGCTTAGTAAGTGGCAGAGCCTACGAGCAGTACTTC. This translates into CASSLVSGRAYEQYF.